What follows are 6 T cell receptor beta chains derived from one specimen sequenced in a study of cytomegalovirus exposure and HLA in healthy donors. The primer mix had 60 Vbeta and 13 Jbeta primers. Generated by immunoSEQ multiplex PCR, the TCRdb table keeps only in-frame clones and is missing some. The table shows over 95,000 clones, with 74% occurring only once. The sample comprised PBMCs. These receptor sequences come from a human donor in good health.

The CDR3 loop is CASSFLAVSYEQYF. CDR3 nucleotides: TGTGCCAGCAGCTTTCTAGCGGTCTCCTACGAGCAGTACTTC. V is TRBV6-1 and J is TRBJ2-7; TRBD2 matches at 7 bases. Per the germline V gene, CDR1 is MNHNS and CDR2 is SASEGT. After removal of 6 bases from V and 0 bases from J, the junction contained 5 bases not matched to a gene. The CDR3 extends over 14 amino acids.

This chain uses TRBV11-2 with TRBJ2-3; D gene ambiguous. CDR1 is SGHAT, CDR2 FQNNGV, per germline. This CDR3 contains 17 residues. Trimming shortened V by 1 base and J by 8 bases, and 22 bases separated the two germline ends. In DNA, the CDR3 is TGTGCCAGCAGCTTAGCACCCCTCGGAGTCGTTGAGAGTACGCAGTATTTT. Amino acids: CASSLAPLGVVESTQYF.

The V gene is TRBV25-1, the J gene TRBJ2-1; 8 bases are a match to TRBD2. V lost 3 bases, J lost 5 bases, and 9 bases stayed unmatched. Germline V gene lookup returns CDR1 MGHDK and CDR2 SYGVNS. CDR3 length equals 16 residues. The chain's CDR3 is CASSEMAGGGHNEQFF. CDR3 in DNA: TGTGCCAGCAGTGAGATGGCGGGAGGAGGCCACAATGAGCAGTTCTTC. The whole variable domain, remainder taken from reference TRBV25-1 and TRBJ2-1, is EADIYQTPRYLVIGTGKKITLECSQTMGHDKMYWYQQDPGMELHLIHYSYGVNSTEKGDLSSESTVSRIRTEHFPLTLESARPSHTSQYLCASSEMAGGGHNEQFFGPGTRLTVL.

The CDR3 spells CASSLGTSGGAYEQYF. The CDR3 DNA sequence: TGCGCCAGCAGCTTGGGGACTAGCGGGGGGGCCTACGAGCAGTACTTC. The chain uses TRBV5-1 and TRBJ2-7; 15 bases agree with TRBD2. Losses at the gene ends were 0 bases for V and 2 bases for J; bases not matched to a gene: 0. This CDR3 is 16 amino acids long. Germline V gene lookup returns CDR1 SGHRS and CDR2 YFSETQ.

This clone was seen a few times. The V and J genes are TRBV11-2 and TRBJ1-1, with D possibly being TRBD1 (6 bases). This CDR3 has 12 residues. Germline CDR1 SGHAT, CDR2 FQNNGV. Between the trimmed V and J ends, which lost 3 bases and 11 bases, there was a span of 13 bases. This CDR3 is CASSLEGGGAFF. The CDR3, as DNA: TGTGCCAGCAGCTTGGAGGGGGGAGGGGCTTTCTTT.

The chain recombines TRBV5-8 with TRBJ2-7; 7 positions agree with TRBD2. This CDR3 is 15 amino acids long. Unmatched junction bases numbered 8, after V lost 4 bases and J lost 1 base. Germline values: CDR1 SGHTS, CDR2 YDEGEE. The CDR3 sequence is CASSLWEGWSYEQYF. The CDR3 coding sequence is TGTGCCAGCAGCCTATGGGAGGGATGGTCCTACGAGCAGTACTTC.